The next 30 T cell receptor beta chains were all read from a single sample in a study of human T cells and chemical hapten exposure. TCRdb ran MiXCR on the RACE reads and lists one entry per CDR3 protein. Of 85,000 to 100,000 distinct CDR3 sequences detected, 27% appear once; the ten largest clones hold approximately 10%. Time point meaning: patch test 3, about 24 weeks after DPC sensitization. Treatment: therapeutic diphenylcyclopropenone sensitization with weekly scalp DPC. The sequenced sample was whole blood, obtained in connection with sensitization to the hapten diphenylcyclopropenone (DPC). Source of these receptors: a man aged 35 to 55 with alopecia areata. Some clones in this sample may be carry-over from other donors' samples.

The J gene is TRBJ1-5, the V gene TRBV10-3; TRBD1 matches at 7 bases. This CDR3 spans 17 amino acids. Germline V gene data show CDR1 as ENHRY and CDR2 as SYGVKD. Trimming cost V 3 bases and J 0 bases; bases outside gene matches: 8. The CDR3: CAISDPDRAYSNQPQHF. Written as DNA, the CDR3 is TGTGCCATCAGTGACCCCGACAGGGCCTATAGCAATCAGCCCCAGCATTTT.

A note on this clonotype: A junction end diverges from the germline sequence, so it may reflect a read error. This chain uses TRBV3-1 with TRBJ2-7; TRBD2 aligns across 12 bases. The CDR3 contains 16 residues. The V gene's germline CDR1 is LGHDT and CDR2 YNNKEL (reference sequence). The CDR3 is CASSQDSWTLAGGLTF. The CDR3 DNA follows: TGTGCCAGCAGCCAAGATAGCTGGACTCTAGCGGGAGGGCTTACCTTC.

The rearrangement links TRBV27 to TRBJ1-5; no reliable D call. This CDR3 has 14 amino acids. Germline lookup yields CDR1 MNHEY and CDR2 SMNVEV (reference sequence). V dropped 8 bases and J dropped 0 bases, with 11 bases sitting between them. The CDR3 sequence: CASAGTYSNQPQHF. The DNA of the CDR3 is TGTGCCAGCGCCGGTACCTATAGCAATCAGCCCCAGCATTTT.

This sequence joins TRBV12-3 or TRBV12-4 and TRBJ2-2; D is unclear. The CDR3 loop spans 12 amino acids. Trimming removed 7 bases at V and 9 bases at J, with 12 bases between. CDR3 nucleotides: TGTGCCAGCAAAATCGGTATGCGGGAGCTGTTTTTT. It specifies CASKIGMRELFF.

The chain combines TRBV6-5 with TRBJ2-1; a possible D gene is TRBD1 (6 bases). CDR3 length equals 17 residues. The germline V gene encodes CDR1 MNHEY and CDR2 SVGAGI. Trimming shortened V by 4 bases and J by 5 bases, and 21 bases separated the two germline ends. The CDR3 bases are TGTGCCAGCAGTTCCCGGGCGGGTAGGGGGATTAACAATGAGCAGTTCTTC. It translates to CASSSRAGRGINNEQFF.

In this sample, this clonotype turned up a few times. V is TRBV20-1 and J is TRBJ1-1; D is ambiguous. Per the germline V gene, CDR1 is DFQATT and CDR2 is SNEGSKA (reference sequence). The V end was cut by 1 base, the J end by 5 bases, with 11 bases between. CDR3 length: 13 residues. The CDR3 nucleotides are TGCAGTGCTAGAGGCGTGGGGTATACTGAAGCTTTCTTT. Translation gives CSARGVGYTEAFF.

CDR3 sequence: CASSLVGTGGYEQYF. CDR3 sequence (DNA): TGCGCCAGCAGCTTGGTAGGGACAGGGGGCTACGAGCAGTACTTC. The chain couples TRBV5-1 to TRBJ2-7; 11 bases match TRBD1. Germline V lookup: CDR1 SGHRS, CDR2 YFSETQ. The CDR3 loop spans 15 amino acids. J was trimmed by 3 bases and V by 0 bases; bases with no gene match: 2.

In this sample, this clonotype turned up a few times. The gene calls are TRBV28 and TRBJ2-7; 10 nucleotides match TRBD2. This CDR3 is built from 14 residues. With 3 bases clipped from V and 9 bases from J, the junction kept 8 bases outside the gene matches. In germline, CDR1 is MDHEN, CDR2 SYDVKM. The CDR3 coding sequence is TGTGCCAGCAGTTTCGCTGCTAGCGGGAGTAGGCAGTACTTC. It codes for CASSFAASGSRQYF. Combining the CDR3 with reference TRBV28 and TRBJ2-7 gives the whole variable domain DVKVTQSSRYLVKRTGEKVFLECVQDMDHENMFWYRQDPGLGLRLIYFSYDVKMKEKGDIPEGYSVSREKKERFSLILESASTNQTSMYLCASSFAASGSRQYFGPGTRLTVT.

This clonotype was detected many times. V gene TRBV27 combines with J gene TRBJ1-5; unclear D gene. Germline V gene data show CDR1 as MNHEY and CDR2 as SMNVEV (reference sequence). Deletions cut 6 bases from V and 3 bases from J, with 6 bases between. This CDR3 has 12 residues. This CDR3 is CASRRPNQPQHF. The CDR3 DNA reads TGTGCCAGCAGACGACCCAATCAGCCCCAGCATTTT.

This clonotype was detected only a few times. This chain joins TRBV9 and TRBJ1-1; D unclear. This CDR3 is built from 13 residues. Trimming removed 0 bases from V and 5 bases from J, with 8 bases in between. The germline gives CDR1 SGDLS, CDR2 YYNGEE. For the CDR3, the DNA is TGTGCCAGCAGCGTAGGGGTAGGGACTGAAGCTTTCTTT. Its protein is CASSVGVGTEAFF.

This clonotype occurred a few times. This chain connects TRBV6-5 to TRBJ1-1, with D uncertain. CDR3 length equals 15 residues. Trimming removed 5 bases at V and 0 bases at J, with 13 bases between. Germline lookup yields CDR1 MNHEY and CDR2 SVGAGI. This CDR3 is CASSPMVLMNTEAFF. The DNA for the CDR3 is TGTGCCAGCAGTCCCATGGTACTTATGAACACTGAAGCTTTCTTT.

This clonotype occurred a few times. V usage is TRBV20-1 and J usage is TRBJ2-7, with 9 bases aligning to TRBD2. The CDR3 sequence is 14 residues long. V gave up 4 bases and J gave up 7 bases; unmatched junction bases: 11. Germline V gene data show CDR1 as DFQATT and CDR2 as SNEGSKA (reference sequence). The CDR3 DNA reads TGCAGTGCTATCCCGGGACTAGCCCTAAAGGAGCAGTACTTC. Translation: CSAIPGLALKEQYF.

The chain employs TRBV27 and TRBJ2-1, with a tentative D call TRBD2 (6 bases). The CDR3 length is 15 residues. The V end lost 4 bases, the J end lost 8 bases, and 18 bases lay between the germline ends. Per the germline V gene, CDR1 is MNHEY and CDR2 is SMNVEV (reference sequence). In DNA form, the CDR3 reads TGTGCCAGCAGTTCCGTGGGGGGAGAAGTCGATGAGCAGTTCTTC. It encodes CASSSVGGEVDEQFF.

This chain uses TRBV11-2 with TRBJ1-1; 7 bases map to TRBD1. The ends lost 0 bases at V and 5 bases at J; junction bases unmatched: 9. Looked up from germline, CDR1 is SGHAT and CDR2 is FQNNGV. There are 16 residues in the CDR3. The chain's CDR3 is CASSLDRGRRLTEAFF. CDR3 DNA: TGTGCCAGCAGCTTAGATAGGGGGCGACGGCTAACTGAAGCTTTCTTT.

The J gene is TRBJ2-5, the V gene TRBV7-8; tentatively, D is TRBD2 (6 bases). This CDR3 has 14 residues. Trimming took off 5 bases at V and 5 bases at J, with 15 bases between the two ends. Per the germline V gene, CDR1 is SGHVS and CDR2 is FQNEAQ. CDR3 in amino acids: CASSMRDSPETQYF. The CDR3 DNA reads TGTGCCAGCAGCATGCGGGACTCCCCGGAGACCCAGTACTTC.

The rearrangement links TRBV28 to TRBJ2-4; D possibly corresponds to TRBD1 (6 bases). V lost 6 bases to trimming and J lost 9 bases, with 12 bases between them. The CDR3 loop spans 12 amino acids. CDR1 is MDHEN and CDR2 is SYDVKM in the germline V gene. The CDR3 reads CASSGVGGIQYF. CDR3 DNA sequence: TGTGCCAGCAGCGGGGTAGGGGGCATTCAGTACTTC.

This clonotype was counted a few times. The CDR3 sequence is CASSLRHRASTDTQYF. CDR3 in DNA: TGCGCCAGCAGTCTAAGACACAGAGCTAGCACAGATACGCAGTATTTT. V gene TRBV23-1 combines with J gene TRBJ2-3; no reliable D call. TRBV23-1 falls under the ORF class, with uncertain function. Trimming took off 4 bases at V and 0 bases at J, with 14 bases between the two ends. CDR3 size: 16 residues.

The chain has TRBV29-1 and TRBJ2-7, with 7 bases lining up with TRBD2. The trim removed 5 bases at V and 3 bases at J, leaving 7 bases unmatched. CDR1 and CDR2 (germline): SQVTM, ANQGSEA. The CDR3 has 13 residues. CDR3 DNA sequence: TGCAGCGTTTTTGGGGGGGTATACTACGAGCAGTACTTC. It codes for CSVFGGVYYEQYF.

This clonotype was seen a few times. The V call is TRBV28, the J call TRBJ1-5; 8 bases fit TRBD1. Trimming cost V 5 bases and J 2 bases; bases outside gene matches: 5. Germline CDR1 is MDHEN and CDR2 is SYDVKM. The CDR3 loop spans 15 amino acids. The CDR3 DNA reads TGTGCCAGCAGTCCGCTGGGACAGGGCAATCAGCCCCAGCATTTT. Protein product: CASSPLGQGNQPQHF.

The chain combines TRBV6-6 with TRBJ2-3, with D perhaps given as TRBD1 or TRBD2 (5 bases each). The CDR3 has 14 residues. V was shortened by 6 bases and J by 2 bases, with 12 bases between the two germline ends. Germline-derived CDR1 and CDR2 are MNHNY and SVGAGI (reference sequence). This CDR3 reads CASSPREITDTQYF. As DNA, the CDR3 is TGTGCCAGCAGCCCCAGGGAGATCACAGATACGCAGTATTTT.

The gene calls are TRBV12-3 or TRBV12-4 and TRBJ1-5; D not certain. The CDR3 totals 17 residues. The V and J ends lost 4 bases and 0 bases respectively, with 16 bases between them. CDR3 sequence: CASSYSDVLDSNQPQHF. The CDR3 DNA sequence: TGTGCCAGCAGTTACTCGGACGTCCTGGATAGCAATCAGCCCCAGCATTTT.

V and J are TRBV5-1 and TRBJ2-5; 15 positions agree with TRBD2. Germline V gene sequence: CDR1 SGHRS, CDR2 YFSETQ. The CDR3 extends over 16 amino acids. Losses at the gene ends were 4 bases for V and 5 bases for J; bases not matched to a gene: 6. DNA of the CDR3: TGCGCCAGCAGCGGTCCGGGACTAGCGGGAGGTGAGACCCAGTACTTC. Translation gives CASSGPGLAGGETQYF.

This chain joins TRBV20-1 and TRBJ1-4; a possible D gene is TRBD1 (5 bases). CDR3 length: 14 amino acids. Trimming cost V 6 bases and J 8 bases, with 19 bases left between them. The germline CDR1 and CDR2 sequences are DFQATT and SNEGSKA (reference sequence). Here the CDR3 DNA reads TGCAGTGCCCCTCCTTTGAGGGGAGGAGAAAAACTGTTTTTT. It encodes CSAPPLRGGEKLFF.

The rearrangement links TRBV20-1 to TRBJ2-1, with 10 bases matching TRBD2. V lost 3 bases and J lost 9; bases outside the gene matches: 5. Germline-derived CDR1 and CDR2 are DFQATT and SNEGSKA (reference sequence). The CDR3 sequence is 13 residues long. CDR3 region: CSARQREGSEQFF. The CDR3 bases are TGCAGTGCTAGGCAGCGGGAGGGCTCTGAGCAGTTCTTC.

This clonotype was detected a few times. V is TRBV25-1 and J is TRBJ2-5; D unclear. The CDR3 is 15 residues long. Trimming pared 2 bases from V and 5 bases from J, leaving 15 bases between. Germline CDR1 and CDR2: MGHDK and SYGVNS. The CDR3 loop reads CASSEGSRSWETQYF. CDR3 bases: TGTGCCAGCAGTGAAGGGTCAAGGAGTTGGGAGACCCAGTACTTC. Together with reference TRBV25-1 and TRBJ2-5, the CDR3 gives the full variable domain: EADIYQTPRYLVIGTGKKITLECSQTMGHDKMYWYQQDPGMELHLIHYSYGVNSTEKGDLSSESTVSRIRTEHFPLTLESARPSHTSQYLCASSEGSRSWETQYFGPGTRLLVL.

The chain combines TRBV14 with TRBJ2-1; D is perhaps TRBD1 (6 bases). V shed 3 bases and J shed 9 bases, with 18 bases lying between them. The length of the CDR3 is 15 residues. In germline, CDR1 is SGHDN, CDR2 FVKESK. CDR3 DNA sequence: TGTGCCAGCAGCCAGGGAAGGGCAGGGGCGGTTGAGCAGTTCTTC. Translating gives CASSQGRAGAVEQFF.

This clonotype was recorded a few times. The chain uses TRBV20-1 and TRBJ2-7; 9 bases fit TRBD1. Germline trimming cut 4 bases from V and 2 bases from J; bases unmatched to any gene: 6. The CDR3 is made up of 14 amino acids. Germline V gene sequence: CDR1 DFQATT, CDR2 SNEGSKA (reference sequence). As DNA, the CDR3 is TGCAGTGCTACTCGGGACAGGGTCCCCTACGAGCAGTACTTC. Its translation: CSATRDRVPYEQYF.

The chain recombines TRBV7-2 with TRBJ2-4, with D possibly TRBD2 on 6 matching bases. Germline values: CDR1 SGHTA, CDR2 FQGNSA. The germline V and J ends were trimmed by 6 bases and 15 bases, with 24 bases remaining between them. The CDR3 has 14 amino acids. The CDR3 DNA is TGTGCCAGCAGTGCCCGAGGAGGGTTGGGCCCAGGGTACTTC. It specifies CASSARGGLGPGYF.

This clonotype has more than one count but fewer than ten. The chain recombines TRBV28 with TRBJ2-7, with unresolved D. V was cut by 5 bases and J by 3 bases, with 8 bases left in between. The CDR3 covers 12 residues. Germline CDR1 reads MDHEN; CDR2 reads SYDVKM. In DNA form, the CDR3 reads TGTGCCAGCAGTCCGAGGTACTACGAGCAGTACTTC. It specifies CASSPRYYEQYF.

This clonotype was detected only a few times. The V and J genes are TRBV28 and TRBJ1-2; 10 bases fit TRBD1. V lost 4 bases and J lost 8; bases outside the gene matches: 10. This CDR3 contains 15 residues. Germline-derived CDR1 and CDR2 are MDHEN and SYDVKM. The CDR3 coding sequence is TGTGCCAGCAGTTCCGGGACAGGGGCGTATAGAGGCTACACCTTC. It codes for CASSSGTGAYRGYTF.